This record looks at one T cell receptor beta chain sequence and its context. This sample also contains other DNA sequences that code for the same CDR3. Original handling: For nucleated cells, counts were estimated from reference gene primer amplification. The table came from immunoSEQ multiplex PCR; TCRdb's copy has only in-frame clones and leaves some out. That table is the source of V, J and clone size, and D and trimming were worked out from the DNA. The sample consists of some 360,000 clones, about 92% of them appearing once. The data originate from a study of blood T cell repertoires in COVID-19. Overall study context: COVID-19 samples, acute and convalescent, were from the United States, Italy and Spain.

Trimming took off 2 bases at V and 2 bases at J, with 6 bases between the two ends. The CDR3 sequence is 13 residues long. Per germline, CDR1 SGHTA and CDR2 FQGTGA. Patients at the Seattle site were enrolled during active infection and followed longitudinally. The receptor's source is a woman in her sixties or seventies with COVID-19, enrolled during active disease. The material sequenced was peripheral blood. The chain uses TRBV7-3 and TRBJ1-1; tentative D call: TRBD1 (5 bases). The CDR3 bases are TGTGCCAGCAGCTTAGACAGCAACACTGAAGCTTTCTTT. Protein: CASSLDSNTEAFF.